This note documents a single TCR beta chain sequence. The sample is drawn from a study of blood T cell repertoires in COVID-19. Study-level background: Whether acute or convalescent, the COVID-19 samples came from the United States, Italy and Spain. PBMCs, B-cell-depleted T cells, or T cells were the source of the cDNA or gDNA that made up the material.

Under the authors' procedure: Estimates of nucleated cell counts were drawn from the amplification of reference gene primers. Repertoires were generated with immunoSEQ multiplex PCR, while TCRdb's copy carries only in-frame clones and drops some. The DNA gave D and trimming, while V, J and clone size come from that table. Here the sample spans roughly 87,000 clones, around 88% being singletons. CDR1 and CDR2 (germline): WNHNN, SYGVQD (reference sequence). CDR3 size: 14 residues. The V end lost 3 bases, the J end lost 6 bases, and 13 bases lay between the germline ends. The source is a man between 60 and 70 years old with acute or convalescent COVID-19. The sample consisted of peripheral blood. This chain connects TRBV10-1 to TRBJ2-3, with D perhaps matching TRBD1 (6 bases). In nucleotides, the CDR3 is TGCGCCAGCAGTGAAGTTGGGGGCTCGGATACGCAGTATTTT. Protein sequence: CASSEVGGSDTQYF.